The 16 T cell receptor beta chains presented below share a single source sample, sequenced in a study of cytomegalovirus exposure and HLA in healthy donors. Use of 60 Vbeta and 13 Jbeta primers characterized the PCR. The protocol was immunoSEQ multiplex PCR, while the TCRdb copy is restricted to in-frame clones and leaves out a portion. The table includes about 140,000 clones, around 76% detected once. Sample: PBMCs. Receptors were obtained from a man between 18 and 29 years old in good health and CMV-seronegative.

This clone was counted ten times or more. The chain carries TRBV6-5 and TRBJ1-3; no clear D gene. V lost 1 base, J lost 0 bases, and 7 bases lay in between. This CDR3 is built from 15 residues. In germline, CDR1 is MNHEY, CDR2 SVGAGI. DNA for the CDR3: TGTGCCAGCAGTTACTACAGTCACTCTGGAAACACCATATATTTT. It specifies CASSYYSHSGNTIYF.

CDR3 DNA: TGCGCCAGCAGTGAGTTGGTCGGTGAGACAGATACGCAGTATTTT. It codes for CASSELVGETDTQYF. The chain joins TRBV10-2 to TRBJ2-3; no clear D. Germline V lookup: CDR1 WSHSY, CDR2 SAAADI. V lost 1 base and J 3 bases, leaving 11 bases between the germline ends. This CDR3 has 15 amino acids.

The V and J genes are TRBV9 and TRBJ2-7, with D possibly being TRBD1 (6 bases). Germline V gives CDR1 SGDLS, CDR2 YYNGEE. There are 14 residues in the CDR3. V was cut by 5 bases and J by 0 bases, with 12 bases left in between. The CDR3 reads CASSFDRSSYEQYF. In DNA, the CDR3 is TGTGCCAGCAGTTTTGACAGGAGCTCCTACGAGCAGTACTTC.

The CDR3 region has the DNA TGTGCCAGCAGATTAGCGGGAGGGCTCCTCTACGAGCAGTACTTC. It is translated as CASRLAGGLLYEQYF. This chain joins TRBV2 and TRBJ2-7; 11 nucleotides line up with TRBD2. Trimming at V came to 6 bases and at J to 3 bases, leaving 7 bases not matched to a gene. Germline V gene lookup returns CDR1 SNHLY and CDR2 FYNNEI. This CDR3 contains 15 residues. Complete variable domain (other parts from reference TRBV2 and TRBJ2-7): EPEVTQTPSHQVTQMGQEVILRCVPISNHLYFYWYRQILGQKVEFLVSFYNNEISEKSEIFDDQFSVERPDGSNFTLKIRSTKLEDSAMYFCASRLAGGLLYEQYFGPGTRLTVT.

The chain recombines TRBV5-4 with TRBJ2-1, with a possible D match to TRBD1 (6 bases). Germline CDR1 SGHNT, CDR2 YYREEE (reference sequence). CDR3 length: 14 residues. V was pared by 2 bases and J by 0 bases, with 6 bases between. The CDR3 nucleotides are TGTGCCAGCAGCTTAGGGGGCTCCTACAATGAGCAGTTCTTC. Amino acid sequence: CASSLGGSYNEQFF.

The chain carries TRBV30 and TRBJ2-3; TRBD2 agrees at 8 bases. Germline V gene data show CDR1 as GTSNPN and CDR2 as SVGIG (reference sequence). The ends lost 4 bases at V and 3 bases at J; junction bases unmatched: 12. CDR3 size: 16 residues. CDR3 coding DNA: TGTGCCTGGATGTATCCGGCGGGGGGTGGGACAGATACGCAGTATTTT. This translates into CAWMYPAGGGTDTQYF.

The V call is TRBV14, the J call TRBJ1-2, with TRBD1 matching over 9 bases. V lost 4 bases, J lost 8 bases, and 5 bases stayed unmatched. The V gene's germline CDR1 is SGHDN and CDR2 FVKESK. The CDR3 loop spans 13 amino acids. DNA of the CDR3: TGTGCCAGCAGCCCTACAGGGGGCGTCGGCTACACCTTC. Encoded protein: CASSPTGGVGYTF.

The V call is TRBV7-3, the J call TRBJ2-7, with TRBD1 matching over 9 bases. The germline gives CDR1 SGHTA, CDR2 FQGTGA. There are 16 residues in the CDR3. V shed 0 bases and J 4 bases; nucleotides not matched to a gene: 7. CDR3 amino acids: CASSLTGTGPVYEQYF. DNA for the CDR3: TGTGCCAGCAGCTTAACGGGGACAGGGCCAGTATACGAGCAGTACTTC. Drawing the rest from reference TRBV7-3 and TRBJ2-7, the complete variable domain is GAGVSQTPSNKVTEKGKYVELRCDPISGHTALYWYRQSLGQGPEFLIYFQGTGAADDSGLPNDRFFAVRPEGSVSTLKIQRTERGDSAVYLCASSLTGTGPVYEQYFGPGTRLTVT.

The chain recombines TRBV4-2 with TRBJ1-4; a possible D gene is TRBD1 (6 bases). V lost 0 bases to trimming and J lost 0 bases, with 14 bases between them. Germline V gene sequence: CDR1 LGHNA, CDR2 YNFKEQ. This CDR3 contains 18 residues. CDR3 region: CASSQEPDSFATNEKLFF. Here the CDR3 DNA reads TGTGCCAGCAGCCAAGAGCCGGACAGTTTCGCAACTAATGAAAAACTGTTTTTT.

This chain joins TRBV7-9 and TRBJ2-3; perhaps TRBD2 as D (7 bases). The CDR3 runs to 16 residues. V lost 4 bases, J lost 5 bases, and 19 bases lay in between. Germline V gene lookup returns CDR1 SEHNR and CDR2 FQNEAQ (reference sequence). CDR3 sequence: CASSSRGGSGGDTQYF. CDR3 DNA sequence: TGTGCCAGCAGCTCCCGCGGGGGCTCGGGGGGAGATACGCAGTATTTT. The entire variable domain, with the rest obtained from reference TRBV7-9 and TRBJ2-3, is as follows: DTGVSQNPRHKITKRGQNVTFRCDPISEHNRLYWYRQTLGQGPEFLTYFQNEAQLEKSRLLSDRFSAERPKGSFSTLEIQRTEQGDSAMYLCASSSRGGSGGDTQYFGPGTRLTVL.

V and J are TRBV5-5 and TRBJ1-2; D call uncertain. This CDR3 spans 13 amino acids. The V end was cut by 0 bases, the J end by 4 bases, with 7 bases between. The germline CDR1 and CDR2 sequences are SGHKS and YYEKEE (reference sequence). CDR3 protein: CASSLAGSYGYTF. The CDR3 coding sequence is TGTGCCAGCAGCTTGGCGGGGTCCTATGGCTACACCTTC. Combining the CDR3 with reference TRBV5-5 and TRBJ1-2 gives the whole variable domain DAGVTQSPTHLIKTRGQQVTLRCSPISGHKSVSWYQQVLGQGPQFIFQYYEKEERGRGNFPDRFSARQFPNYSSELNVNALLLGDSALYLCASSLAGSYGYTFGSGTRLTVV.

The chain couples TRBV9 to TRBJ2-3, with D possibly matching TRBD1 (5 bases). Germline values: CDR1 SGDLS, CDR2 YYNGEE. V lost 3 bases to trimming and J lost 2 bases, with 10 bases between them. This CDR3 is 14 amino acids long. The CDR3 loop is CASSATGATDTQYF. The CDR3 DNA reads TGTGCCAGCAGCGCAACAGGAGCCACAGATACGCAGTATTTT.

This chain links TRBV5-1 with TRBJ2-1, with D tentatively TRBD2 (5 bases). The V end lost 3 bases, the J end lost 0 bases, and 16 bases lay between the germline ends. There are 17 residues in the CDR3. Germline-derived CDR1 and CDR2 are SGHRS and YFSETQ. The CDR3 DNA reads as TGCGCCAGCAGCTCGACCTTAGTTGAGGGCTCCTACAATGAGCAGTTCTTC. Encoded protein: CASSSTLVEGSYNEQFF. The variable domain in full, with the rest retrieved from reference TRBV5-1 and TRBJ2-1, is KAGVTQTPRYLIKTRGQQVTLSCSPISGHRSVSWYQQTPGQGLQFLFEYFSETQRNKGNFPGRFSGRQFSNSRSEMNVSTLELGDSALYLCASSSTLVEGSYNEQFFGPGTRLTVL.

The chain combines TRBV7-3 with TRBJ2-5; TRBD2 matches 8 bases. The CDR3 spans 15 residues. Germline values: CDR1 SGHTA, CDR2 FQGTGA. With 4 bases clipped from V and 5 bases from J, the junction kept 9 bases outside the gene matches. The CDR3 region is CASSSLGGGRETQYF. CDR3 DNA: TGTGCCAGCAGCTCCCTCGGGGGGGGGAGGGAGACCCAGTACTTC. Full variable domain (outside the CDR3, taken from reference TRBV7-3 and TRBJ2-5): GAGVSQTPSNKVTEKGKYVELRCDPISGHTALYWYRQSLGQGPEFLIYFQGTGAADDSGLPNDRFFAVRPEGSVSTLKIQRTERGDSAVYLCASSSLGGGRETQYFGPGTRLLVL.

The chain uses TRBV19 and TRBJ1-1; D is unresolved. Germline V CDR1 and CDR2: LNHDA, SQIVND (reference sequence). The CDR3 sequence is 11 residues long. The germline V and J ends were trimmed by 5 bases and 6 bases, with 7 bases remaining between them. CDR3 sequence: CASSLGPEAFF. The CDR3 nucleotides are TGTGCCAGTAGTCTGGGCCCTGAAGCTTTCTTT.

CDR3 nucleotide sequence: TGCGCCAGCAGCTTAACGGGACAGAATGCTCAAGAGACCCAGTACTTC. Translated: CASSLTGQNAQETQYF. The chain links TRBV5-1 to TRBJ2-5; 7 bases are shared with TRBD1. This CDR3 comprises 16 residues. V lost 2 bases and J lost 2; bases outside the gene matches: 9. Germline V gives CDR1 SGHRS, CDR2 YFSETQ.